This TCR beta chain was recovered during a study of Graves' ophthalmopathy and Graves' hyperthyroidism. The study's findings and limits: Blood contained most expanded thyroid clonotypes exceeding 0.001 frequency.

The germline CDR1 and CDR2 sequences are SGHAT and FQNNGV. V trimming: 2 bases; J trimming: 2 bases; junction bases outside the gene matches: 22. The length of the CDR3 is 21 residues. Ages of hyperthyroidism patients ran from 18 to 65, and their diagnoses were new, under 2 months' duration. Patients were diagnosed from clinical symptoms, serum thyroxine, TRAb, thyroid ultrasound and orbital computed tomography. TCR beta CDR3 amplification used RNA transcripts. First-round RT-PCR employed HTBI primers, with a second-round multiplex PCR after it. One entry per CDR3 protein, called by TCRdb with MiXCR from the multiplex PCR reads. The sample holds around 1,200,000 distinct CDR3 sequences; 35% to 40% are singletons and the top ten take 11%. As to this clonotype: As yet, its antigen is unknown.

The chain carries TRBV11-2 and TRBJ2-5; 8 nucleotides line up with TRBD2. This TCR came from an adult man with Graves' hyperthyroidism. Sample: peripheral blood or thyroid tissue (not recorded which). The CDR3 nucleotides are TGTGCCAGCAGCTTATTCCCTTTGGGGGGACTAGGTGTATCGGCGCAAGAGACCCAGTACTTC. Translating gives CASSLFPLGGLGVSAQETQYF.